This T cell receptor (beta chain) stems from a study of cytomegalovirus exposure and HLA in healthy donors. Produced via immunoSEQ multiplex PCR; TCRdb's table is partial and in-frame only. The top ten clones hold approximately 12% of a sample with about 250,000 clones, approximately 84% of them seen once. The donors formed part of the approximately 130-subject validation cohort, distinct from the roughly 700-subject first cohort. CDR3 length: 13 residues. Germline CDR1 reads SGHNT; CDR2 reads YYREEE (reference sequence). Trimming pared 1 base from V and 6 bases from J, leaving 10 bases between. This clonotype originated in a man younger than 30 in good health and CMV-seropositive. The sample consisted of PBMCs. The gene calls are TRBV5-4 and TRBJ1-1; D not certain. CDR3 loop: CASSLKTTSEAFF. DNA of the CDR3: TGTGCCAGCAGCTTGAAGACAACGTCTGAAGCTTTCTTT.